Listed here are 23 T cell receptor beta chains from one sample, sequenced in a study of T cell responses to AZD1222 COVID-19 vaccine. TCRdb keeps only in-frame clones here, not all; method: immunoSEQ multiplex PCR. Here the sample spans around 180,000 clones, about 90% being singletons. The material sequenced was peripheral blood, taken on day 0 of MenACWY control vaccination. Receptors originate from an adult in good health.

The rearrangement links TRBV4-3 to TRBJ2-1, with D hard to call. Germline V CDR1 and CDR2: LGHNA, YSLEER. V lost 0 bases to trimming and J lost 1 base, with 13 bases between them. CDR3 length equals 17 residues. The CDR3 protein is CASSQDLDAASYNEQFF. The CDR3 DNA is TGCGCCAGCAGCCAAGATCTCGACGCCGCTTCCTACAATGAGCAGTTCTTC.

The V and J genes are TRBV6-1 and TRBJ2-3, with TRBD2 identical over 8 bases. V lost 2 bases, J lost 4 bases, and 5 bases stayed unmatched. Germline assignment: CDR1 MNHNS and CDR2 SASEGT. The CDR3 runs 15 residues. The CDR3 region has the DNA TGTGCCAGCAGTGAAAGGTCTAGCGGGCCAGATACGCAGTATTTT. It is translated as CASSERSSGPDTQYF.

This chain joins TRBV19 and TRBJ1-6; the match to TRBD1 covers 9 bases. V dropped 6 bases and J dropped 7; count of bases not matched to a gene: 10. The CDR3 has 16 amino acids. Per the germline V gene, CDR1 is LNHDA and CDR2 is SQIVND (reference sequence). The CDR3 coding sequence is TGTGCCAGTAGGGGCGGCGGACAGGGGTTAAATTCACCCCTCCACTTT. This codes for CASRGGGQGLNSPLHF. Variable domain in full (rest from reference TRBV19 and TRBJ1-6): DGGITQSPKYLFRKEGQNVTLSCEQNLNHDAMYWYRQDPGQGLRLIYYSQIVNDFQKGDIAEGYSVSREKKESFPLTVTSAQKNPTAFYLCASRGGGQGLNSPLHFGNGTRLTVT.

The chain has TRBV25-1 and TRBJ1-1; D gene uncertain. Trimming pared 4 bases from V and 1 base from J, leaving 10 bases between. The CDR3 sequence is 14 residues long. CDR1 MGHDK and CDR2 SYGVNS come from the germline V gene. CDR3 sequence reads: CASSVQTSNTEAFF. The CDR3 DNA sequence: TGTGCCAGCAGTGTGCAGACCTCGAACACTGAAGCTTTCTTT.

V is TRBV14 and J is TRBJ1-1, with 9 nucleotides matching TRBD1. Germline assignment: CDR1 SGHDN and CDR2 FVKESK. This CDR3 contains 13 residues. V trimming: 6 bases; J trimming: 8 bases; junction bases outside the gene matches: 7. The CDR3 nucleotides read TGTGCCAGCAGTAGGGGGACAGGGAGGGAAGCTTTCTTT. This gives the protein CASSRGTGREAFF.

V is TRBV10-3 and J is TRBJ1-4, with 12 bases that match TRBD1. CDR1 and CDR2 (germline): ENHRY, SYGVKD. The junction had 10 bases not matched to a gene; V was cut back by 3 bases and J by 8 bases. The CDR3 has 17 amino acids. Here the CDR3 DNA reads TGTGCCATCAGTGATTTGAGGTCTGGGACAGGGGGCGAAAAACTGTTTTTT. It is translated as CAISDLRSGTGGEKLFF.

The chain is built from TRBV19 and TRBJ2-2; a weak D match, TRBD1 (5 bases). The CDR3 totals 14 residues. Germline-derived CDR1 and CDR2 are LNHDA and SQIVND (reference sequence). Trimming stripped 7 bases from V and 2 bases from J, with 11 bases between. CDR3 loop: CASNRFGNTGELFF. In DNA, the CDR3 is TGTGCCAGTAACAGGTTTGGAAACACCGGGGAGCTGTTTTTT.

The chain employs TRBV6-1 and TRBJ1-1, with D perhaps TRBD1 (5 bases). The CDR3 has 16 residues. CDR1 and CDR2 (germline): MNHNS, SASEGT. V lost 2 bases and J lost 0, with 13 bases in between. The CDR3 nucleotides read TGTGCCAGCAGTGAATCTAGGGGAGGGGTGAACACTGAAGCTTTCTTT. Its protein product is CASSESRGGVNTEAFF.

V is TRBV5-1 and J is TRBJ2-7; 12 bases align to TRBD2. Trimming removed 5 bases from V and 2 bases from J; junction bases left unmatched: 5. This CDR3 is built from 15 residues. Looked up from germline, CDR1 is SGHRS and CDR2 is YFSETQ. The CDR3 spells CASRLTSGGTYEQYF. CDR3 bases: TGCGCCAGCAGGCTCACTAGCGGGGGGACCTACGAGCAGTACTTC.

Only a few counts were recorded for this clone. The V and J genes are TRBV28 and TRBJ1-5, with a tentative D call TRBD1 (6 bases). Trimming took 6 bases from V and 7 from J, leaving 13 bases between them. Germline V gene lookup returns CDR1 MDHEN and CDR2 SYDVKM. This CDR3 has 13 residues. The CDR3 loop reads CASRDPDSQPQHF. CDR3 DNA: TGTGCCAGCAGGGACCCGGACAGCCAGCCCCAGCATTTT.

With regard to this clone: Other DNA sequences within the sample encode an identical CDR3. This chain links TRBV24-1 with TRBJ2-1; tentative D call: TRBD1 (7 bases). The CDR3 totals 14 residues. Germline V gene data show CDR1 as KGHDR and CDR2 as SFDVKD. The V end lost 4 bases, the J end lost 6 bases, and 12 bases lay between the germline ends. The CDR3 sequence is CATSDAGQLNEQFF. The CDR3 nucleotides read TGTGCCACCAGTGACGCGGGACAGCTCAATGAGCAGTTCTTC.

The chain combines TRBV6-1 with TRBJ2-2; maybe TRBD2 (6 bases). The germline V gene has CDR1 MNHNS and CDR2 SASEGT. This CDR3 has 16 residues. V dropped 4 bases and J dropped 0 bases, with 12 bases sitting between them. The CDR3 DNA follows: TGTGCCAGCAGTGGCTTCGGCGGGGCGAACACCGGGGAGCTGTTTTTT. Amino acids: CASSGFGGANTGELFF.

In nucleotides, the CDR3 is TGTGCCAGCAGCTTAGGCCCGACAGGGCCTTTCACTGAAGCTTTCTTT. Its translation: CASSLGPTGPFTEAFF. This sequence joins TRBV11-2 and TRBJ1-1; 7 bases match TRBD1. This CDR3 spans 16 amino acids. J lost 4 bases, V lost 1 base, and 9 bases had no gene match. Per the germline V gene, CDR1 is SGHAT and CDR2 is FQNNGV.

The CDR3 region has the DNA TGTGCCACCAGCAGAGATTTCAAGGTCAGAGAGCCCCAGCATTTT. It specifies CATSRDFKVREPQHF. The chain joins TRBV15 to TRBJ1-5, with D unclear. Germline values: CDR1 LNHNV, CDR2 YYDKDF (reference sequence). There are 15 residues in the CDR3. V was pared by 0 bases and J by 8 bases, with 14 bases between.

Remarks on this clone: This same CDR3 is encoded by further DNA sequences in the sample. This chain uses TRBV2 with TRBJ2-2; D is undetermined. CDR1 SNHLY and CDR2 FYNNEI come from the germline V gene. The V and J ends lost 4 bases and 1 base respectively, with 4 bases between them. The CDR3 spans 13 residues. Written as DNA, the CDR3 is TGTGCCAGCAGTGGAGTGAACACCGGGGAGCTGTTTTTT. This gives the protein CASSGVNTGELFF.

This sequence joins TRBV27 and TRBJ1-6, with 7 bases identical to TRBD1. The CDR3 totals 15 residues. Germline V CDR1 and CDR2: MNHEY, SMNVEV (reference sequence). Trimming removed 7 bases from V and 9 bases from J; junction bases left unmatched: 12. The CDR3 reads CASKPKTGRVSPLHF. Written as DNA, the CDR3 is TGTGCCAGCAAACCAAAGACAGGGCGAGTTTCACCCCTCCACTTT.

The chain carries TRBV5-1 and TRBJ2-5, with TRBD2 identical over 10 bases. The CDR3 sequence is 17 residues long. The junction had 7 bases not matched to a gene; V was cut back by 1 base and J by 1 base. Germline CDR1 is SGHRS and CDR2 is YFSETQ. CDR3 protein: CASSLTTIAGGQETQYF. The DNA of the CDR3 is TGCGCCAGCAGCTTGACAACCATAGCGGGGGGCCAAGAGACCCAGTACTTC. Full variable domain (outside the CDR3, taken from reference TRBV5-1 and TRBJ2-5): KAGVTQTPRYLIKTRGQQVTLSCSPISGHRSVSWYQQTPGQGLQFLFEYFSETQRNKGNFPGRFSGRQFSNSRSEMNVSTLELGDSALYLCASSLTTIAGGQETQYFGPGTRLLVL.

The J gene is TRBJ2-7, the V gene TRBV28; the match to TRBD1 covers 9 bases. Germline V gives CDR1 MDHEN, CDR2 SYDVKM. The CDR3 is 14 residues long. Losses at the gene ends were 6 bases for V and 0 bases for J; bases not matched to a gene: 3. CDR3 coding DNA: TGTGCCAGCAGAACGGACAGGGGCTCCTACGAGCAGTACTTC. Protein: CASRTDRGSYEQYF. Using reference TRBV28 and TRBJ2-7 for the parts outside the CDR3, the full variable domain is DVKVTQSSRYLVKRTGEKVFLECVQDMDHENMFWYRQDPGLGLRLIYFSYDVKMKEKGDIPEGYSVSREKKERFSLILESASTNQTSMYLCASRTDRGSYEQYFGPGTRLTVT.

The chain couples TRBV2 to TRBJ2-7; TRBD1 matches 9 bases. Germline lookup yields CDR1 SNHLY and CDR2 FYNNEI. V lost 6 bases to trimming and J lost 3 bases; unmatched junction nucleotides: 3. The CDR3 spans 13 residues. The CDR3 nucleotides are TGTGCCAGCAGGCGGACAGGGGACTACGAGCAGTACTTC. Translated, it gives CASRRTGDYEQYF.

This rearrangement joins TRBV6-5 to TRBJ2-7; either TRBD1 or TRBD2 may fit D (5 bases each). The germline gives CDR1 MNHEY, CDR2 SVGAGI. The ends were cut back, 8 bases at V and 4 bases at J, with 15 bases in the middle. The CDR3 is 13 amino acids. CDR3 amino acids: CASGTGPTYEQYF. Here the CDR3 DNA reads TGTGCCAGCGGGACGGGACCCACATACGAGCAGTACTTC.

The rearrangement joins TRBV5-4 to TRBJ1-6; TRBD1 might be the D (5 bases). CDR1 and CDR2 from the germline V gene are SGHNT and YYREEE (reference sequence). Deletions cut 4 bases from V and 9 bases from J, with 20 bases between. CDR3 length: 16 amino acids. The CDR3 loop reads CASSGDGTVSGSPLHF. The CDR3 DNA sequence: TGTGCCAGCAGCGGGGACGGGACGGTTAGTGGTTCACCCCTCCACTTT.

A remark on this clone: Other DNA sequences in the sample encode the same CDR3. The rearrangement uses TRBV19 and TRBJ2-3; tentatively, D is TRBD2 (6 bases). This CDR3 is built from 16 residues. V was trimmed by 5 bases and J by 2 bases, leaving 17 bases between them. Germline V lookup: CDR1 LNHDA, CDR2 SQIVND (reference sequence). The CDR3 loop reads CASSSLSSGSTDTQYF. For the CDR3, the DNA is TGTGCCAGTAGTTCCCTGAGTAGCGGATCCACAGATACGCAGTATTTT.

A few counts support this clone. V usage is TRBV7-2 and J usage is TRBJ1-4, with D perhaps matching TRBD1 (5 bases). CDR1 is SGHTA, CDR2 FQGNSA, per germline. V lost 2 bases and J 3 bases, leaving 19 bases between the germline ends. The CDR3 totals 18 residues. This chain's CDR3 is CASSLSPAGSLPNEKLFF. The DNA for the CDR3 is TGTGCCAGCAGCTTAAGTCCGGCAGGGTCGTTGCCTAATGAAAAACTGTTTTTT.